The clone carrying this T cell receptor (beta chain) was seen many times. What was amplified from RNA transcripts were TCR beta CDR3 regions. A first-round RT-PCR of the TCR CDR3 used the HTBI primer set. TCRdb used MiXCR to reprocess the multiplex PCR reads, holding one entry per CDR3 protein. The profile covers some 720,000 distinct CDR3 sequences, with roughly 15% appearing a single time and under 8.5% taken by the ten largest. PBMCs were sourced from around 10 ml fresh peripheral blood. The sample comes from a study of T cells in Graves' hyperthyroidism and ophthalmopathy. The V gene lost 5 bases and the J gene lost 3 bases, with 14 bases spanning the gap. This CDR3 has 14 residues. Germline CDR1 reads LNHDA; CDR2 reads SQIVND (reference sequence).

V gene TRBV19 combines with J gene TRBJ2-7, with D perhaps TRBD1 (7 bases). The sample taken for sequencing was blood. The TCR comes from a man between 18 and 35 years old with Graves' hyperthyroidism. The CDR3 reads CASSAGGLFYEQYF. DNA for the CDR3: TGTGCCAGTAGTGCAGGGGGGTTGTTCTACGAGCAGTACTTC.